The 25 T cell receptor beta chains in this list originate from one sample, sequenced in a study of metastatic and nonmetastatic thyroid tumors. TCRdb re-called clones via MiXCR from the PCR reads. The sample contains 15,000 to 20,000 clones, less than 35% of which appear only once. All patients reached thyroid surgery having received no treatment beforehand. The sequencing input was tumor tissue. These receptors were obtained from a female donor with papillary thyroid cancer or a benign thyroid nodule (not recorded which). Some clones in this sample may be carry-over from other donors' samples.

CDR3 bases: TGTGCCACCAGCAGACATAGCGGGAGAGACACCGGGGAGCTGTTTTTT. This gives the protein CATSRHSGRDTGELFF. The V and J genes are TRBV15 and TRBJ2-2; 9 positions agree with TRBD2. J was trimmed by 3 bases and V by 2 bases; bases with no gene match: 4. In germline, CDR1 is LNHNV, CDR2 YYDKDF (reference sequence). This CDR3 has 16 residues.

This clone is medium-sized (0.01 to 0.1%) by share. The V and J genes are TRBV6-2 or TRBV6-3 and TRBJ1-1, with 7 bases lining up with TRBD1. The CDR3 loop spans 12 amino acids. Germline CDR1 MNHEY, CDR2 SVGEGT. V trimming: 5 bases; J trimming: 7 bases; junction bases outside the gene matches: 4. The CDR3, as DNA: TGTGCCAGCAGTCGGACAGGCCGTGAAGCTTTCTTT. It codes for CASSRTGREAFF.

The chain has TRBV2 and TRBJ2-3; 13 nucleotides line up with TRBD2. The CDR3 consists of 16 residues. Germline V gene data show CDR1 as SNHLY and CDR2 as FYNNEI. With V trimmed by 8 bases and J by 1 base, 6 bases remained unmatched. CDR3: CASLRTSGSRTDTQYF. CDR3 nucleotide sequence: TGTGCCAGCCTTAGGACTAGCGGGAGTCGCACAGATACGCAGTATTTT.

The chain combines TRBV6-1 with TRBJ1-3; the D is unclear. Germline V gene sequence: CDR1 MNHNS, CDR2 SASEGT. The V end was cut by 7 bases, the J end by 2 bases, with 12 bases between. This CDR3 comprises 14 residues. CDR3 in amino acids: CASTSWAAGNTIYF. In DNA form, the CDR3 reads TGTGCCAGCACCAGCTGGGCGGCTGGAAACACCATATATTTT.

This clone is medium-sized in the sample. The chain uses TRBV19 and TRBJ2-7; tentatively, D is TRBD2 (5 bases). CDR3 size: 13 residues. Germline V gives CDR1 LNHDA, CDR2 SQIVND (reference sequence). The CDR3 loop is CACSEELLYEQYF. CDR3 sequence (DNA): TGTGCATGTTCGGAGGAGTTGTTGTACGAGCAGTACTTC.

This clone qualifies as medium-sized. The rearrangement joins TRBV25-1 to TRBJ2-7; TRBD1 is a possible D gene (5 bases). Germline CDR1 reads MGHDK; CDR2 reads SYGVNS. The CDR3 is 12 residues long. The V and J ends lost 5 bases and 4 bases respectively, with 9 bases between them. The CDR3 sequence: CASSTGFYEQYF. For the CDR3, the DNA is TGTGCCAGCAGTACAGGTTTTTACGAGCAGTACTTC.

This chain joins TRBV30 and TRBJ2-1; either TRBD1 or TRBD2 may fit D (5 bases each). The CDR3 consists of 14 residues. Germline V gives CDR1 GTSNPN, CDR2 SVGIG (reference sequence). V gave up 3 bases and J gave up 9 bases, with 18 bases separating them. The CDR3 spells CAWRSRGAVGEQFF. CDR3 coding DNA: TGTGCCTGGAGGTCGAGGGGCGCGGTTGGTGAGCAGTTCTTC.

This clone occurred a few times. The chain has TRBV6-1 and TRBJ2-7; no clear D. The V and J ends lost 6 bases and 3 bases respectively, with 6 bases between them. CDR3 length equals 11 residues. Germline V gene data show CDR1 as MNHNS and CDR2 as SASEGT. Here the CDR3 reads CASRNLYEQYF. The CDR3 DNA is TGTGCCAGCAGGAATCTCTACGAGCAGTACTTC.

The rearrangement joins TRBV4-1 to TRBJ2-1, with 15 bases lining up with TRBD2. With V trimmed by 4 bases and J by 9 bases, 4 bases remained unmatched. The CDR3 is 15 residues long. Germline V gene data show CDR1 as MGHRA and CDR2 as YSYEKL. In nucleotides, the CDR3 is TGCGCCAGCAGCCCCTGGACTAGCGGGAGGGTTGAGCAGTTCTTC. This gives the protein CASSPWTSGRVEQFF.

This sequence joins TRBV7-3 and TRBJ2-3, with 9 bases lining up with TRBD2. Germline-derived CDR1 and CDR2 are SGHTA and FQGTGA. The V segment lost 3 bases and the J segment 3 bases; nucleotides outside the gene matches: 4. This CDR3 comprises 15 residues. CDR3 in DNA: TGTGCCAGCAGCTTCCTTAGCGGGAGAACAGATACGCAGTATTTT. Translated: CASSFLSGRTDTQYF.

There are a few counts of this clone. The chain has TRBV6-2 or TRBV6-3 and TRBJ1-1, with D unclear. The CDR3 consists of 14 residues. V dropped 5 bases and J dropped 2 bases, with 12 bases sitting between them. The germline V gene encodes CDR1 MNHEY and CDR2 SVGEGT. The CDR3 region has the DNA TGTGCCAGCAGTACCGCAGAACCTAACACTGAAGCTTTCTTT. It is translated as CASSTAEPNTEAFF.

On this clone: A much more abundant neighbour one base away suggests this may be a read error. The chain is built from TRBV7-3 and TRBJ2-1; D unclear. Per the germline V gene, CDR1 is SGHTA and CDR2 is FQGTGA. Trimming pared 2 bases from V and 9 bases from J, leaving 8 bases between. This CDR3 is built from 12 residues. The CDR3 loop reads CASSLVASEQFF. DNA for the CDR3: TGTGCCAGCAGCTTAGTGGCATCTGAGCAGTTCTTC.

This clone was seen at least ten times. The CDR3 protein is CASNPQVGKPQHF. CDR3 DNA sequence: TGTGCCAGCAACCCACAGGTGGGAAAGCCCCAGCATTTT. The chain employs TRBV3-1 and TRBJ1-5, with D possibly matching TRBD1 (5 bases). The CDR3 sequence is 13 residues long. Germline assignment: CDR1 LGHDT and CDR2 YNNKEL (reference sequence). Trimming pared 7 bases from V and 8 bases from J, leaving 15 bases between.

This clone was seen a single time. This chain uses TRBV5-1 with TRBJ1-1; D uncertain. This CDR3 contains 12 residues. Germline lookup yields CDR1 SGHRS and CDR2 YFSETQ. The germline V and J ends were trimmed by 3 bases and 4 bases, with 7 bases remaining between them. In nucleotides, the CDR3 is TGCGCCAGCAGCTGGGGAGGCACTGAAGCTTTCTTT. It translates to CASSWGGTEAFF.

The CDR3 DNA is TGTGCCAGCAGCTTAGCCTTTCGGGGGGGCCTCTACAATGAGCAGTTCTTC. Its translation: CASSLAFRGGLYNEQFF. The V call is TRBV7-2, the J call TRBJ2-1; the match to TRBD2 covers 8 bases. Germline CDR1 is SGHTA and CDR2 is FQGNSA. The CDR3 consists of 17 residues. V lost 0 bases and J lost 3; bases outside the gene matches: 7.

Sample share makes this clone medium-sized. At the DNA level, this CDR3 is encoded by other sequences in the same sample as well. The chain carries TRBV30 and TRBJ2-7; TRBD1 aligns across 7 bases. After removal of 0 bases from V and 2 bases from J, the junction contained 4 bases not matched to a gene. The CDR3 runs 14 residues. Germline V gives CDR1 GTSNPN, CDR2 SVGIG (reference sequence). CDR3 sequence: CAWSVSGTAYEQYF. Here the CDR3 DNA reads TGTGCCTGGAGTGTATCCGGGACAGCCTACGAGCAGTACTTC.

The chain carries TRBV12-3 or TRBV12-4 and TRBJ2-5, with D maybe TRBD1 (5 bases). The length of the CDR3 is 14 residues. Trimming cost V 6 bases and J 2 bases, with 13 bases left between them. CDR3 bases: TGTGCCAGCAGCTTACAGGAGACGCAAGAGACCCAGTACTTC. This translates into CASSLQETQETQYF.

The chain joins TRBV20-1 to TRBJ2-7, with TRBD2 as a possible D gene (5 bases). Germline loops: CDR1 DFQATT, CDR2 SNEGSKA (reference sequence). With 0 bases removed from V and 4 bases from J, the gap between germline ends came to 10 bases. The CDR3 sequence is 13 residues long. CDR3 coding DNA: TGCAGTGCTAGAGACAGCGGACGGTACGAGCAGTACTTC. Its protein is CSARDSGRYEQYF.

V usage is TRBV19 and J usage is TRBJ2-2, with 8 nucleotides matching TRBD1. Losses at the gene ends were 6 bases for V and 2 bases for J; bases not matched to a gene: 5. The CDR3 spans 15 residues. Per germline, CDR1 LNHDA and CDR2 SQIVND (reference sequence). CDR3 region: CASRSRGHNTGELFF. In DNA, the CDR3 is TGTGCCAGTAGGAGCAGGGGGCACAACACCGGGGAGCTGTTTTTT.

The rearrangement joins TRBV28 to TRBJ1-6, with D possibly matching TRBD1 (6 bases). The germline V and J ends were trimmed by 6 bases and 6 bases, with 12 bases remaining between them. There are 14 residues in the CDR3. CDR1 and CDR2 from the germline V gene are MDHEN and SYDVKM. The CDR3 nucleotides read TGTGCCAGCAGCGTGGACAGCATTAATTCACCCCTCCACTTT. Translating it yields CASSVDSINSPLHF.

V usage is TRBV7-2 and J usage is TRBJ1-2; tentatively, D is TRBD1 (5 bases). Germline V gene lookup returns CDR1 SGHTA and CDR2 FQGNSA. This CDR3 has 13 amino acids. V was cut by 2 bases and J by 8 bases, with 12 bases left in between. CDR3 bases: TGTGCCAGCAGCTTAAATGGGGGGTACGGCTACACCTTC. Its protein product is CASSLNGGYGYTF.

The chain recombines TRBV6-5 with TRBJ1-6, with TRBD1 matching over 10 bases. Unmatched junction bases numbered 4, after V lost 5 bases and J lost 6 bases. CDR3 length equals 15 residues. Per the germline V gene, CDR1 is MNHEY and CDR2 is SVGAGI. This CDR3 reads CASSNRDRGNSPLHF. Written as DNA, the CDR3 is TGTGCCAGCAGTAACCGGGACAGGGGTAATTCACCCCTCCACTTT.

This clone is labeled medium-sized. V gene TRBV6-1 combines with J gene TRBJ1-5; TRBD1 aligns across 11 bases. Unmatched junction bases numbered 8, after V lost 3 bases and J lost 7 bases. There are 16 residues in the CDR3. The V gene's germline CDR1 is MNHNS and CDR2 SASEGT. For the CDR3, the DNA is TGTGCCAGCAGTGAGACGGACAGGGGGCGACGGCAGCCCCAGCATTTT. Translating it yields CASSETDRGRRQPQHF.

This clone occurred a few times. The chain carries TRBV28 and TRBJ2-1; D might be TRBD1 (6 bases). V gave up 5 bases and J gave up 7 bases, with 12 bases separating them. The CDR3 totals 13 residues. Germline V gene data show CDR1 as MDHEN and CDR2 as SYDVKM. The CDR3 spells CASSAQGINEQFF. The CDR3 region has the DNA TGTGCCAGCAGTGCACAGGGAATTAATGAGCAGTTCTTC.

This clone was detected ten times or more. A clone one base away is much larger, so this may be a read error. The chain carries TRBV7-2 and TRBJ1-4; 9 bases map to TRBD1. The CDR3 length is 14 residues. Germline CDR1 SGHTA, CDR2 FQGNSA. The chain's CDR3 is CAGSPDRGGEKLFF. DNA for the CDR3: TGTGCCGGCAGCCCCGACAGGGGGGGAGAAAAACTGTTTTTT.